One and the same sample provided the 14 T cell receptor beta chains below, sequenced in a study of T cells in Graves' hyperthyroidism and ophthalmopathy. Researchers took RNA transcripts and amplified the TCR beta CDR3 regions from them. In the first-round RT-PCR of the TCR CDR3, the HTBI primer set was used. Each CDR3 protein is one row after TCRdb ran MiXCR on the multiplex PCR reads. In the table there are a few hundred thousand distinct CDR3 sequences, about 18% of which are singletons. The sample taken for sequencing was blood. All receptors derive from a young man with Graves' ophthalmopathy.

This clonotype was detected ten times or more. V is TRBV11-1 and J is TRBJ1-1; the match to TRBD1 covers 7 bases. CDR1 and CDR2 (germline): SGHAT, FQDESV (reference sequence). The length of the CDR3 is 15 residues. Trimming cost V 3 bases and J 0 bases; bases outside gene matches: 4. CDR3 sequence reads: CASSFQGEMNTEAFF. In DNA form, the CDR3 reads TGTGCCAGCAGCTTCCAGGGGGAGATGAACACTGAAGCTTTCTTT.

This clonotype was seen repeatedly, ten times or more. V gene TRBV6-1 combines with J gene TRBJ2-1; TRBD2 agrees at 9 bases. Per the germline V gene, CDR1 is MNHNS and CDR2 is SASEGT. Losses at the gene ends were 3 bases for V and 6 bases for J; bases not matched to a gene: 6. The CDR3 is 15 amino acids. DNA of the CDR3: TGTGCCAGCAGTGAGGCGAGCGGGGGGCCCAATGAGCAGTTCTTC. Translation: CASSEASGGPNEQFF.

The V call is TRBV20-1, the J call TRBJ1-5; 9 nucleotides line up with TRBD1. Germline V gene data show CDR1 as DFQATT and CDR2 as SNEGSKA (reference sequence). The CDR3 has 14 residues. V trimming: 4 bases; J trimming: 5 bases; junction bases outside the gene matches: 6. CDR3 amino acids: CSATYTGGHQPQHF. Written as DNA, the CDR3 is TGCAGTGCTACATATACAGGGGGCCATCAGCCCCAGCATTTT.

The genes are TRBV7-8 and TRBJ2-1; possibly TRBD1 for D (6 bases). Trimming left V 0 bases short and J 15 bases short, with 15 bases between. Germline CDR1 reads SGHVS; CDR2 reads FQNEAQ. This CDR3 region has 13 residues. The CDR3 loop is CASSLAEGGYGFF. For the CDR3, the DNA is TGTGCCAGCAGCTTAGCGGAAGGGGGATATGGGTTCTTC.

This clonotype was counted many times. This chain links TRBV18 with TRBJ2-1; 8 bases fit TRBD1. With 6 bases clipped from V and 11 bases from J, the junction kept 6 bases outside the gene matches. CDR3 length: 12 residues. Germline values: CDR1 KGHSH, CDR2 LQKENI. CDR3 region: CASSARDRQQFF. DNA of the CDR3: TGTGCCAGCTCTGCTAGGGACAGGCAGCAGTTCTTC.

This clonotype came up many times. CDR3 coding DNA: TGTGCCAGCAGTTTTGGCAGGGAGAATAATCAGCCCCAGCATTTT. Translating it yields CASSFGRENNQPQHF. V usage is TRBV12-3 or TRBV12-4 and J usage is TRBJ1-5; D may be TRBD1 (5 bases). The CDR3 runs to 15 residues. V lost 3 bases, J lost 4 bases, and 13 bases lay in between.

This clonotype was counted at least ten times. The rearrangement uses TRBV20-1 and TRBJ2-3; TRBD2 is a possible D gene (5 bases). CDR3 size: 13 residues. CDR1 and CDR2 from the germline V gene are DFQATT and SNEGSKA (reference sequence). The V end was cut by 6 bases, the J end by 5 bases, with 15 bases between. Here the CDR3 reads CSAIRVAGDTQYF. The CDR3 DNA is TGCAGTGCAATAAGGGTGGCGGGAGATACGCAGTATTTT.

The rearrangement uses TRBV20-1 and TRBJ2-1, with D perhaps assigned TRBD1 or TRBD2 (5 bases each). V was trimmed by 8 bases and J by 0 bases, leaving 20 bases between them. The CDR3 runs 16 residues. The V gene's germline CDR1 is DFQATT and CDR2 SNEGSKA (reference sequence). CDR3 residues: CSPARAGRGSYNEQFF. CDR3 coding DNA: TGCAGTCCCGCAAGGGCAGGGAGAGGCTCCTACAATGAGCAGTTCTTC.

As for this clonotype: A much bigger clone sits one base away, suggesting this may be a read error. The chain recombines TRBV12-3 or TRBV12-4 with TRBJ1-1; no definite D call. The CDR3 runs 13 residues. V lost 8 bases and J 0 bases, leaving 10 bases between the germline ends. CDR3 protein: CASVNALNTEAFF. CDR3 in DNA: TGTGCCAGCGTGAATGCGTTGAACACTGAAGCTTTCTTT.

This clonotype occurred a few times. The CDR3 spells CASRPQGATGELFF. The CDR3 DNA reads as TGTGCCAGCAGGCCACAGGGGGCCACCGGGGAGCTGTTTTTT. V and J are TRBV3-1 and TRBJ2-2; 9 nucleotides align to TRBD1. Germline V gene lookup returns CDR1 LGHDT and CDR2 YNNKEL (reference sequence). This CDR3 comprises 14 residues. V lost 6 bases and J lost 4; bases outside the gene matches: 3.

This clonotype was seen at least ten times. This chain links TRBV5-1 with TRBJ1-2; possible D gene TRBD1, 5 bases. The CDR3 consists of 15 residues. CDR1 and CDR2 from the germline V gene are SGHRS and YFSETQ. V shed 0 bases and J shed 2 bases, with 11 bases lying between them. CDR3 DNA sequence: TGCGCCAGCAGCTTGGATGGGGACGGGAACTATGGCTACACCTTC. It specifies CASSLDGDGNYGYTF.

This clonotype occurred many times. The chain couples TRBV4-1 to TRBJ1-1; D gene unclear. Between the trimmed V and J ends, which lost 5 bases and 0 bases, there was a span of 19 bases. Per germline, CDR1 MGHRA and CDR2 YSYEKL. This CDR3 has 17 residues. The CDR3 loop reads CASSMSSLADMNTEAFF. Here the CDR3 DNA reads TGCGCCAGCAGCATGAGCAGCCTGGCCGACATGAACACTGAAGCTTTCTTT.

This clonotype was picked up a small number of times. The gene calls are TRBV27 and TRBJ2-1; D possibly corresponds to TRBD2 (7 bases). This CDR3 contains 17 residues. CDR1 and CDR2 (germline): MNHEY, SMNVEV (reference sequence). V shed 1 base and J shed 0 bases, with 13 bases lying between them. This CDR3 reads CASSLYGGASSYNEQFF. CDR3 sequence (DNA): TGTGCCAGCAGTTTATATGGGGGGGCGAGCTCCTACAATGAGCAGTTCTTC.

In its sample, this clonotype was seen a few times. With a much larger clone just one base away, this may be a read error. This CDR3 is CASSLQGAANEKLFF. The CDR3, as DNA: TGTGCCAGCAGTCTACAGGGGGCTGCTAATGAAAAACTGTTTTTT. The J gene is TRBJ1-4, the V gene TRBV6-2 or TRBV6-3; 9 nucleotides align to TRBD1. V shed 5 bases, J shed 3 bases, and the junction held 4 bases outside the gene matches. This CDR3 region has 15 residues. In germline, CDR1 is MNHEY, CDR2 SVGEGT.